The clone carrying this T cell receptor beta chain has only a few counts. Its target is not known. This sample is drawn from a study of radiation and T cells in renal cell carcinoma. Time point noted: blood 4 weeks post-SBRT, at nephrectomy. As for treatment: 15 Gy SBRT to primary tumor, nephrectomy 4 weeks later. Nephrectomy followed 15 Gy stereotactic body radiation by 4 weeks. Blood was sampled at baseline, 2 weeks and 4 weeks after SBRT. Produced via immunoSEQ multiplex PCR; TCRdb's table is partial and in-frame only. The sample includes approximately 83,000 clones, approximately 86% seen only once; the top ten take around 9.4%. The V end was cut by 8 bases, the J end by 7 bases, with 20 bases between. The CDR3 length is 15 residues. CDR1 and CDR2 from the germline V gene are MNHNS and SASEGT. Study-level findings and limits: Baseline intratumoral clonotype presence is unknown without pretreatment biopsies. Top tumor clonotypes rose in blood 2 weeks post-radiation, then contracted.

The starting material was blood, obtained from a patient whose treatment included radiotherapy and nephrectomy. This clonotype was sampled from a man aged 50 to 60 with renal cell carcinoma. The chain has TRBV6-1 and TRBJ1-4; D is possibly TRBD1 (6 bases). DNA for the CDR3: TGTGCCAGCTGGCCAGGGACAACTAGAAGTGAAAAACTGTTTTTT. Its protein is CASWPGTTRSEKLFF.